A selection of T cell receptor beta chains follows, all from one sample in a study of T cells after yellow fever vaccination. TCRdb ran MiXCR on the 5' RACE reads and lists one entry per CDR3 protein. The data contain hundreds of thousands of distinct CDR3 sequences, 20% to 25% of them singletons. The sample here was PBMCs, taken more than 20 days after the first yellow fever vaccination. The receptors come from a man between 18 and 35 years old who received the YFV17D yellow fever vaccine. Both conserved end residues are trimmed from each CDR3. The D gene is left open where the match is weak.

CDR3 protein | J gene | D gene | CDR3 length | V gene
ASAGQVGRDTQY | TRBJ2-3 | . | 12 | TRBV5-1
ASSPPVAGGSYNEQF | TRBJ2-1 | TRBD2 | 15 | TRBV18
SARVDKPNYRYT | TRBJ1-2 | . | 12 | TRBV20-1
SARTDSGNTIY | TRBJ1-3 | . | 11 | TRBV29-1
ASSPNYDGYT | TRBJ1-2 | . | 10 | TRBV7-9
ASSSDWGGETQY | TRBJ2-5 | TRBD2 | 12 | TRBV9
ASSQGDWSYNSPLH | TRBJ1-6 | . | 14 | TRBV4-1
SVVGHQETQY | TRBJ2-5 | . | 10 | TRBV29-1
ASSLERGNTDTQY | TRBJ2-3 | TRBD2 | 13 | TRBV5-1
SVRTYSYEQY | TRBJ2-7 | . | 10 | TRBV29-1
ASRDTERGGTGELF | TRBJ2-2 | TRBD2 | 14 | TRBV5-1
ATSTRAAGEQY | TRBJ2-7 | . | 11 | TRBV15
ASSPGAGAYTGELF | TRBJ2-2 | . | 14 | TRBV3-1
ASTKTSGGDTDTQY | TRBJ2-3 | TRBD2 | 14 | TRBV12-3/TRBV12-4
ANKPGTENTGELF | TRBJ2-2 | TRBD1 | 13 | TRBV7-9
ATRQGSYNEQF | TRBJ2-1 | TRBD1 | 11 | TRBV7-6
ASSFRLFWD | TRBJ2-3 | . | 9 | TRBV5-6
SAREGGQGNYEQY | TRBJ2-7 | TRBD1 | 13 | TRBV20-1
ASSLVVSVVETQY | TRBJ2-5 | . | 13 | TRBV11-2
ASSVGGFGGANVLT | TRBJ2-6 | . | 14 | TRBV9
ASKWGRGSTDTQY | TRBJ2-3 | . | 13 | TRBV19
ASSFGPSSGGGF | TRBJ2-1 | TRBD2 | 12 | TRBV5-5
ASSQEWSGGAADTQY | TRBJ2-3 | TRBD2 | 15 | TRBV4-1
AGGLAGGPANEQF | TRBJ2-1 | TRBD2 | 13 | TRBV30
ASSRTGTAPDQPQH | TRBJ1-5 | TRBD1 | 14 | TRBV14
ATSNAAGGNIQY | TRBJ2-4 | . | 12 | TRBV15
AISQGYSYNEQF | TRBJ2-1 | . | 12 | TRBV6-2/TRBV6-3
ASSLLLGVGEAF | TRBJ1-1 | . | 12 | TRBV6-1
ASSSHGGLAGGELF | TRBJ2-2 | TRBD2 | 14 | TRBV11-2
ASSLDSGGADTQY | TRBJ2-3 | TRBD2 | 13 | TRBV12-3/TRBV12-4
ASSSRGGDPTDTQY | TRBJ2-3 | . | 14 | TRBV5-5
SAGQSGNTIY | TRBJ1-3 | . | 10 | TRBV29-1
ASSQEGEYGYT | TRBJ1-2 | . | 11 | TRBV4-2
ASSSMLGGANGYT | TRBJ1-2 | TRBD1 | 13 | TRBV7-2
ASRTYRDRGLEAYGYT | TRBJ1-2 | TRBD1 | 16 | TRBV6-1
ASSLGPPRYGYT | TRBJ1-2 | . | 12 | TRBV5-1
SATPWDRGEAGELF | TRBJ2-2 | TRBD1 | 14 | TRBV20-1
ASSGGEHQPQH | TRBJ1-5 | . | 11 | TRBV12-3/TRBV12-4
ASSYLGQGNSPLH | TRBJ1-6 | TRBD1 | 13 | TRBV7-9
ASSPFTAFYNEQF | TRBJ2-1 | . | 13 | TRBV5-1
ASSSGEGRDTQY | TRBJ2-3 | TRBD2 | 12 | TRBV12-3/TRBV12-4
SARDPQRGPDTQY | TRBJ2-3 | TRBD2 | 13 | TRBV20-1
ASSLATWLAGGSTDTQY | TRBJ2-3 | TRBD2 | 17 | TRBV12-3/TRBV12-4
AWDQGTAIPGELF | TRBJ2-2 | . | 13 | TRBV30
ASTTTSLYEQY | TRBJ2-7 | TRBD2 | 11 | TRBV12-3/TRBV12-4
ASSILGAVYNEQF | TRBJ2-1 | . | 13 | TRBV19
ASSKDRNTGELF | TRBJ2-2 | . | 12 | TRBV7-9
ASSGRDTDTQY | TRBJ2-3 | . | 11 | TRBV18
ASSLSSLARPREKLF | TRBJ1-4 | . | 15 | TRBV7-9